What follows are 19 T cell receptor beta chains derived from one specimen sequenced in a study of T cell responses to AZD1222 COVID-19 vaccine. Only in-frame clones appear in the TCRdb table, and some are missing; sequencing was by immunoSEQ multiplex PCR. The data show 90,000 or so clones, about 86% seen once. Material: peripheral blood, obtained on day 0 of AZD1222 vaccination. The source is an adult in good health.

The chain couples TRBV6-5 to TRBJ2-3; 8 nucleotides agree with TRBD1. There are 13 residues in the CDR3. Germline-derived CDR1 and CDR2 are MNHEY and SVGAGI. J lost 5 bases, V lost 10 bases, and 8 bases had no gene match. The CDR3 region is CAIMDRVGDTQYF. Here the CDR3 DNA reads TGTGCCATAATGGACAGGGTAGGAGATACGCAGTATTTT.

This clone was picked up a small number of times. J is TRBJ2-3 and V is TRBV7-3; D is perhaps TRBD2 (5 bases). CDR3 length: 15 residues. Per germline, CDR1 SGHTA and CDR2 FQGTGA. Trimming shortened V by 4 bases and J by 4 bases, and 15 bases separated the two germline ends. CDR3 protein: CASSSGLIGADTQYF. The DNA of the CDR3 is TGTGCCAGCAGCTCCGGACTGATCGGCGCAGATACGCAGTATTTT.

CDR3 in amino acids: CASSIGTGTLKPQHF. The CDR3 nucleotides read TGTGCCAGTAGTATAGGGACAGGGACTCTAAAGCCCCAGCATTTT. The genes are TRBV19 and TRBJ1-5; 8 nucleotides match TRBD1. The CDR3 covers 15 residues. Germline CDR1 LNHDA, CDR2 SQIVND (reference sequence). V lost 1 base to trimming and J lost 8 bases; unmatched junction nucleotides: 7.

This chain joins TRBV28 and TRBJ1-2; weak D call: TRBD1 (5 bases). Germline CDR1 reads MDHEN; CDR2 reads SYDVKM. The CDR3 runs to 13 residues. V gave up 2 bases and J gave up 3 bases, with 7 bases separating them. CDR3 sequence: CASSLVQDYGYTF. The CDR3 DNA sequence: TGTGCCAGCAGTTTAGTACAGGACTATGGCTACACCTTC.

V is TRBV2 and J is TRBJ2-6, with D tentatively TRBD1 or TRBD2 (5 bases each). CDR3 length: 14 amino acids. Germline-derived CDR1 and CDR2 are SNHLY and FYNNEI. Trimming removed 3 bases from V and 12 bases from J, with 15 bases in between. For the CDR3, the DNA is TGTGCCAGCAGTGAGAGGGGCTCGGCACGCGTCCTGACTTTC. It specifies CASSERGSARVLTF.

This clone was seen a single time. V and J are TRBV6-2 or TRBV6-3 and TRBJ2-7; 7 nucleotides align to TRBD2. The V segment lost 1 base and the J segment 1 base; nucleotides outside the gene matches: 4. Germline V CDR1 and CDR2: MNHEY, SVGEGT. This CDR3 has 15 residues. CDR3 sequence reads: CASSYFPGGSYEQYF. The CDR3 region has the DNA TGTGCCAGCAGTTACTTCCCCGGGGGGTCCTACGAGCAGTACTTC.

This clone has only a few counts. The chain combines TRBV5-1 with TRBJ1-1, with 7 bases aligning to TRBD1. Germline V gene lookup returns CDR1 SGHRS and CDR2 YFSETQ. The V and J ends lost 0 bases and 3 bases, in that order; junction bases with no gene match: 11. The CDR3 is 17 residues long. CDR3 DNA: TGCGCCAGCAGCTTGGATCCTCGGGACAGCTTTTACACTGAAGCTTTCTTT. Translating it yields CASSLDPRDSFYTEAFF.

Comment on this clone: Other DNA sequences in this sample translate to the same CDR3. The V gene is TRBV18, the J gene TRBJ2-7, with D uncertain. Germline V CDR1 and CDR2: KGHSH, LQKENI. Deletions cut 1 base from V and 5 bases from J, with 12 bases between. The CDR3 is 14 residues long. CDR3 residues: CASSPRTTAHEQYF. As DNA, the CDR3 is TGTGCCAGCTCACCACGGACCACGGCCCACGAGCAGTACTTC.

The chain links TRBV18 to TRBJ2-7, with D possibly TRBD2 on 6 matching bases. CDR1 and CDR2 (germline): KGHSH, LQKENI. This CDR3 is built from 15 residues. V shed 3 bases and J shed 2 bases, with 14 bases lying between them. The CDR3 bases are TGTGCCAGCTCACCCTTAGCGGACCTCCCCTACGAGCAGTACTTC. Its translation: CASSPLADLPYEQYF.

This chain uses TRBV28 with TRBJ1-2; D may be TRBD1 (5 bases). The germline V and J ends were trimmed by 10 bases and 4 bases, with 16 bases remaining between them. CDR3 length equals 13 residues. The germline V gene encodes CDR1 MDHEN and CDR2 SYDVKM. CDR3 residues: CATRMTAGYGYTF. CDR3 DNA sequence: TGTGCCACCCGTATGACAGCCGGCTATGGCTACACCTTC.

This chain joins TRBV7-2 and TRBJ1-3; 7 bases are shared with TRBD1. CDR1 is SGHTA and CDR2 is FQGNSA in the germline V gene. With V trimmed by 4 bases and J by 4 bases, 7 bases remained unmatched. This CDR3 contains 15 residues. CDR3 region: CASSSRQGSGNTIYF. The CDR3 DNA follows: TGTGCCAGCAGCTCAAGACAGGGTTCGGGAAACACCATATATTTT.

V usage is TRBV7-9 and J usage is TRBJ1-2; a weak D match, TRBD1 (6 bases). From germline, CDR1 is SEHNR and CDR2 FQNEAQ (reference sequence). CDR3 length equals 14 residues. The V gene lost 1 base and the J gene lost 6 bases, with 12 bases spanning the gap. The CDR3 spells CASSLELEGDGYTF. Written as DNA, the CDR3 is TGTGCCAGCAGCTTAGAGCTGGAGGGGGATGGCTACACCTTC.

This chain links TRBV19 with TRBJ2-7; a weak D match, TRBD1 (6 bases). Germline V gene data show CDR1 as LNHDA and CDR2 as SQIVND (reference sequence). CDR3 length: 15 amino acids. Trimming pared 3 bases from V and 5 bases from J, leaving 17 bases between. CDR3: CASSIAQGPFHEQYF. The CDR3 region has the DNA TGTGCCAGTAGTATTGCACAGGGCCCATTTCACGAGCAGTACTTC.

The rearrangement joins TRBV2 to TRBJ2-7; 9 bases line up with TRBD2. CDR3 length: 14 residues. Germline assignment: CDR1 SNHLY and CDR2 FYNNEI. Germline trimming cut 4 bases from V and 4 bases from J; bases unmatched to any gene: 5. The CDR3 nucleotides read TGTGCCAGCAGTGGATTAGCGGGAGTGTACGAGCAGTACTTC. Translation gives CASSGLAGVYEQYF.

The chain joins TRBV24-1 to TRBJ1-5, with D tentatively TRBD1 (5 bases). CDR1 and CDR2 from the germline V gene are KGHDR and SFDVKD. V was cut by 0 bases and J by 7 bases, with 12 bases left in between. This CDR3 region has 15 residues. CDR3 loop: CATSDLWRRGQPQHF. The CDR3 region has the DNA TGTGCCACCAGTGATTTGTGGAGGAGGGGACAGCCCCAGCATTTT.

The V gene is TRBV5-1, the J gene TRBJ1-2; D might be TRBD1 (5 bases). The V gene's germline CDR1 is SGHRS and CDR2 YFSETQ. V lost 0 bases and J 5 bases, leaving 8 bases between the germline ends. This CDR3 contains 13 residues. Here the CDR3 reads CASSLGGAYGYTF. As DNA, the CDR3 is TGCGCCAGCAGCTTGGGTGGGGCGTATGGCTACACCTTC.

V and J are TRBV19 and TRBJ1-5, with 7 bases identical to TRBD1. Per the germline V gene, CDR1 is LNHDA and CDR2 is SQIVND (reference sequence). Trimming at V came to 8 bases and at J to 5 bases, leaving 12 bases not matched to a gene. The CDR3 has 15 residues. The CDR3 is CASAPEGAEYQPQHF. The DNA of the CDR3 is TGTGCCAGTGCGCCGGAGGGGGCCGAGTATCAGCCCCAGCATTTT. The whole variable domain, filled in from reference TRBV19 and TRBJ1-5, reads DGGITQSPKYLFRKEGQNVTLSCEQNLNHDAMYWYRQDPGQGLRLIYYSQIVNDFQKGDIAEGYSVSREKKESFPLTVTSAQKNPTAFYLCASAPEGAEYQPQHFGDGTRLSIL.

This clone was observed a handful of times. The chain links TRBV2 to TRBJ2-7; either TRBD1 or TRBD2 may fit D (6 bases each). V was clipped by 6 bases and J by 0 bases, with 15 bases between them. This CDR3 is 15 amino acids long. The germline V gene encodes CDR1 SNHLY and CDR2 FYNNEI. This CDR3 is CASSGRGHLSYEQYF. The DNA of the CDR3 is TGTGCCAGCAGCGGCCGGGGGCACCTCTCCTACGAGCAGTACTTC. Supplemented by reference TRBV2 and TRBJ2-7, the full variable domain reads EPEVTQTPSHQVTQMGQEVILRCVPISNHLYFYWYRQILGQKVEFLVSFYNNEISEKSEIFDDQFSVERPDGSNFTLKIRSTKLEDSAMYFCASSGRGHLSYEQYFGPGTRLTVT.

J is TRBJ1-5 and V is TRBV7-2; D is undetermined. Trimming removed 6 bases at V and 4 bases at J, with 10 bases between. The CDR3 has 13 residues. Germline V CDR1 and CDR2: SGHTA, FQGNSA. CDR3 nucleotide sequence: TGTGCCAGCAGTCGGGATTCAAATCAGCCCCAGCATTTT. Translated: CASSRDSNQPQHF.